Listed here are 19 T cell receptor beta chains from one sample, sequenced in a study of blood T cell repertoires in COVID-19. Repertoires were generated with immunoSEQ multiplex PCR, while TCRdb's copy carries only in-frame clones and drops some. The sample has fewer than 200,000 clones; about 78% are singletons. The sequenced sample consisted of peripheral blood. All receptors derive from a woman in her forties or fifties with active or convalescent COVID-19.

The rearrangement joins TRBV19 to TRBJ1-6; 7 positions match TRBD1. Germline assignment: CDR1 LNHDA and CDR2 SQIVND (reference sequence). V shed 4 bases, J shed 10 bases, and the junction held 10 bases outside the gene matches. This CDR3 is 15 amino acids long. The CDR3 is CASSTSGGLSSPLHF. CDR3 coding DNA: TGTGCCAGTAGTACCTCAGGGGGACTGAGCTCACCCCTCCACTTT.

The gene calls are TRBV2 and TRBJ2-7, with 9 bases that match TRBD1. Germline V gene sequence: CDR1 SNHLY, CDR2 FYNNEI. V was clipped by 3 bases and J by 4 bases; unmatched bases: 10. There are 16 residues in the CDR3. CDR3 sequence: CASSETQGGQGYEQYF. In DNA, the CDR3 is TGTGCCAGCAGTGAGACACAGGGGGGACAGGGTTACGAGCAGTACTTC.

On this clone itself: The same CDR3 arises from other DNA sequences in this sample as well. This chain joins TRBV18 and TRBJ2-5; D is unresolved. CDR3 length: 13 residues. Germline CDR1 and CDR2: KGHSH and LQKENI. Trimming cost V 2 bases and J 2 bases, with 6 bases left between them. For the CDR3, the DNA is TGTGCCAGCTCACCAGGCAGGCAAGAGACCCAGTACTTC. This gives the protein CASSPGRQETQYF. Variable domain in full (rest from reference TRBV18 and TRBJ2-5): NAGVMQNPRHLVRRRGQEARLRCSPMKGHSHVYWYRQLPEEGLKFMVYLQKENIIDESGMPKERFSAEFPKEGPSILRIQQVVRGDSAAYFCASSPGRQETQYFGPGTRLLVL.

The V call is TRBV7-2, the J call TRBJ2-2; a possible D gene is TRBD2 (5 bases). Germline-derived CDR1 and CDR2 are SGHTA and FQGNSA. Trimming cost V 11 bases and J 6 bases, with 22 bases left between them. The CDR3 contains 15 residues. This CDR3 is CASRRGIGRAGELFF. CDR3 coding DNA: TGTGCCTCCCGTAGAGGAATAGGGAGAGCCGGGGAGCTGTTTTTT.

This clone came up once. V usage is TRBV5-5 and J usage is TRBJ1-4; 8 nucleotides agree with TRBD1. Germline V gives CDR1 SGHKS, CDR2 YYEKEE (reference sequence). The V and J ends lost 1 base and 6 bases, in that order; junction bases with no gene match: 2. This CDR3 region has 14 residues. DNA for the CDR3: TGTGCCAGCAGCTTGACAGGGGGGGATGAAAAACTGTTTTTT. Translated, it gives CASSLTGGDEKLFF. Together with reference TRBV5-5 and TRBJ1-4, the CDR3 gives the full variable domain: DAGVTQSPTHLIKTRGQQVTLRCSPISGHKSVSWYQQVLGQGPQFIFQYYEKEERGRGNFPDRFSARQFPNYSSELNVNALLLGDSALYLCASSLTGGDEKLFFGSGTQLSVL.

To note about this clone: The likely explanation is a read error, given a far larger clone one base away. V gene TRBV28 combines with J gene TRBJ1-6; TRBD1 aligns across 7 bases. There are 14 residues in the CDR3. J lost 4 bases, V lost 4 bases, and 1 base had no gene match. CDR1 is MDHEN, CDR2 SYDVKM, per germline. Here the CDR3 reads CASSSGQYNSPLHF. The CDR3 DNA is TGTGCCAGCAGTTCGGGACAGTATAATTCACCCCTCCACTTT.

This clone has a handful of counts. The gene calls are TRBV19 and TRBJ1-2, with D possibly being TRBD1 (5 bases). Germline CDR1 is LNHDA and CDR2 is SQIVND (reference sequence). This CDR3 region has 13 residues. The germline V and J ends were trimmed by 2 bases and 3 bases, with 7 bases remaining between them. CDR3 coding DNA: TGTGCCAGTAGTATACAGGGCGACTATGGCTACACCTTC. Translated: CASSIQGDYGYTF.

In its sample, this clone was seen once. The chain links TRBV30 to TRBJ1-2, with 7 positions matching TRBD1. The CDR3 is 12 residues long. Germline CDR1 GTSNPN, CDR2 SVGIG (reference sequence). CDR3 sequence reads: CAYTETGYGYTF. The CDR3, as DNA: TGTGCTTATACAGAGACAGGGTATGGCTACACCTTC.

CDR3 in amino acids: CASTTTISYEQYF. DNA of the CDR3: TGTGCCAGCACCACGACAATCTCCTACGAGCAGTACTTC. V is TRBV12-3 or TRBV12-4 and J is TRBJ2-7; no reliable D call. V was shortened by 7 bases and J by 0 bases, with 10 bases between the two germline ends. This CDR3 has 13 amino acids.

V is TRBV4-3 and J is TRBJ1-3; D unresolved. CDR1 is LGHNA and CDR2 is YSLEER in the germline V gene. Between the trimmed V and J ends, which lost 2 bases and 4 bases, there was a span of 9 bases. This CDR3 contains 14 residues. CDR3 DNA sequence: TGCGCCAGCAGCCAACGAGTTTCAGGAAACACCATATATTTT. Protein sequence: CASSQRVSGNTIYF.

The chain links TRBV7-6 to TRBJ2-6; a weak D match, TRBD1 (5 bases). The germline CDR1 and CDR2 sequences are SGHVS and FNYEAQ. Trimming took 0 bases from V and 2 from J, leaving 8 bases between them. The CDR3 has 16 amino acids. In nucleotides, the CDR3 is TGTGCCAGCAGCTTAGCCGCCAGGGCTGGGGCCAACGTCCTGACTTTC. It is translated as CASSLAARAGANVLTF.

The chain joins TRBV4-2 to TRBJ2-6; 7 positions agree with TRBD2. The V gene end was trimmed by 1 base and the J gene end by 0 bases; junction bases not matched to a gene: 3. Germline lookup yields CDR1 LGHNA and CDR2 YNFKEQ. The CDR3 totals 17 residues. The CDR3 sequence: CASSQAERDSGANVLTF. In DNA, the CDR3 is TGTGCCAGCAGCCAAGCTGAGCGGGACTCTGGGGCCAACGTCCTGACTTTC.

The chain joins TRBV2 to TRBJ2-7; 8 positions match TRBD1. Germline V gene data show CDR1 as SNHLY and CDR2 as FYNNEI. CDR3 length equals 13 residues. The V segment lost 4 bases and the J segment 4 bases; nucleotides outside the gene matches: 3. DNA of the CDR3: TGTGCCAGCAGTGTCAACAGGGGGTACGAGCAGTACTTC. Translation gives CASSVNRGYEQYF.

The CDR3 DNA sequence: TGTGCCAGCAGCCGTCGAGTGAACACTGAAGCTTTCTTT. Its protein is CASSRRVNTEAFF. V and J are TRBV28 and TRBJ1-1, with D unclear. V was clipped by 6 bases and J by 0 bases, with 8 bases between them. Germline CDR1 MDHEN, CDR2 SYDVKM. The CDR3 consists of 13 residues. The entire variable domain, with the rest obtained from reference TRBV28 and TRBJ1-1, is as follows: DVKVTQSSRYLVKRTGEKVFLECVQDMDHENMFWYRQDPGLGLRLIYFSYDVKMKEKGDIPEGYSVSREKKERFSLILESASTNQTSMYLCASSRRVNTEAFFGQGTRLTVV.

A few counts support this clone. The chain combines TRBV19 with TRBJ1-2; 11 bases line up with TRBD1. CDR3 size: 15 residues. J lost 5 bases, V lost 6 bases, and 8 bases had no gene match. CDR1 is LNHDA, CDR2 SQIVND, per germline (reference sequence). The CDR3 region is CASSTPDRGLYGYTF. CDR3 in DNA: TGTGCCAGTAGCACCCCGGACAGGGGGCTTTATGGCTACACCTTC. The whole variable domain, filled in from reference TRBV19 and TRBJ1-2, reads DGGITQSPKYLFRKEGQNVTLSCEQNLNHDAMYWYRQDPGQGLRLIYYSQIVNDFQKGDIAEGYSVSREKKESFPLTVTSAQKNPTAFYLCASSTPDRGLYGYTFGSGTRLTVV.

The chain couples TRBV5-4 to TRBJ2-3; TRBD1 matches 10 bases. This CDR3 region has 15 residues. Germline trimming cut 4 bases from V and 4 bases from J; bases unmatched to any gene: 6. Per germline, CDR1 SGHNT and CDR2 YYREEE (reference sequence). CDR3 sequence reads: CASSADRGLADTQYF. CDR3 coding DNA: TGTGCCAGCAGCGCCGACAGGGGGCTTGCAGATACGCAGTATTTT. Looking up the rest from reference TRBV5-4 and TRBJ2-3 gives the full variable domain: ETGVTQSPTHLIKTRGQQVTLRCSSQSGHNTVSWYQQALGQGPQFIFQYYREEENGRGNFPPRFSGLQFPNYSSELNVNALELDDSALYLCASSADRGLADTQYFGPGTRLTVL.

This chain connects TRBV4-2 to TRBJ2-5; 11 bases fit TRBD1. CDR1 is LGHNA and CDR2 is YNFKEQ in the germline V gene. The CDR3 sequence is 17 residues long. J gave up 4 bases and V 0 bases, and 7 bases lay outside the gene matches. The CDR3 DNA reads TGTGCCAGCAGCCAAGAGTATCGGACAGGGGGCGGAGAGACCCAGTACTTC. This translates into CASSQEYRTGGGETQYF.

The chain uses TRBV6-5 and TRBJ1-4, with 11 bases lining up with TRBD1. V dropped 5 bases and J dropped 8; count of bases not matched to a gene: 4. The CDR3 contains 14 residues. Germline values: CDR1 MNHEY, CDR2 SVGAGI. The CDR3 DNA reads as TGTGCCAGCAGTCAGGACAGGGGGCAGGAAAAACTGTTTTTT. Translated, it gives CASSQDRGQEKLFF.

Only one count was recorded for this clone. The gene calls are TRBV30 and TRBJ2-3, with a weak D call TRBD1 (5 bases). The CDR3 loop spans 14 amino acids. CDR1 is GTSNPN and CDR2 is SVGIG in the germline V gene (reference sequence). V was cut by 1 base and J by 3 bases, with 11 bases left in between. This CDR3 is CAWSEGVGTDTQYF. CDR3 DNA: TGTGCCTGGAGTGAAGGGGTTGGGACAGATACGCAGTATTTT.